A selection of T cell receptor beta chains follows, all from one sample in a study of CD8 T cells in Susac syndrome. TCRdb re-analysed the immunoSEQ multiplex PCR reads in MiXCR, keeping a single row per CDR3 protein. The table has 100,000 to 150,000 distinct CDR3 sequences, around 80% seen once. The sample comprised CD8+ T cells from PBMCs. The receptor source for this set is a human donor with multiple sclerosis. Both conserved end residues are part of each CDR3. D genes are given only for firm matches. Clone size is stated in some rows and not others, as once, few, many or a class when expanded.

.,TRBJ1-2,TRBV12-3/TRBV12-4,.,TGTGCCAGCAGTTTAGAACTGCTTAACTATGGCTACACCTTC,CASSLELLNYGYTF
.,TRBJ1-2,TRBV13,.,TGTGCCAGCAGCGAGGGGACAAATCCAGCAGGATACACCTTC,CASSEGTNPAGYTF
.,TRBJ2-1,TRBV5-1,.,TGCGCCAGCAGCTTTTTACGGTACAATGAGCAGTTCTTC,CASSFLRYNEQFF
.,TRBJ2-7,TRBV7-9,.,TGTGCCAGCAGCACCGGGACCTACGAGCAGTACTTC,CASSTGTYEQYF
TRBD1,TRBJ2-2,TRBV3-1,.,TGTGCCAGCAGCCGAGGTCCAGGGGGCACCGGGGAGCTGTTTTTT,CASSRGPGGTGELFF
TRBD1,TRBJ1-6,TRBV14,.,TGTGCCAGCAGCCAAGTGGATCATCTCGGGGACAGTTATAATTCACCCCTCCACTTT,CASSQVDHLGDSYNSPLHF
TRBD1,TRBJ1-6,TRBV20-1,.,TGCAGTGCATGGACAGGGAATTCACCCCTCCACTTT,CSAWTGNSPLHF
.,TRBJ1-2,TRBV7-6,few,TGTGCCAGCAGCAAAGGACCGCTGATTTACTATGGCTACACCTTC,CASSKGPLIYYGYTF
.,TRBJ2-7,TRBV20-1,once,TGCAGTGCTAGAGATCTCGGCAGGGAGACCTACGAGCAGTACTTC,CSARDLGRETYEQYF
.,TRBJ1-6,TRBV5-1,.,TGCGCCAGCAGCTTGGGCTTCCAGGGGATATCTTCACCCCTCCACTTT,CASSLGFQGISSPLHF
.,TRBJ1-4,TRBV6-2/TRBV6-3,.,TGTGCCAGCAGCCCTGGGACATCACTTAATGAAAAACTGTTTTTT,CASSPGTSLNEKLFF
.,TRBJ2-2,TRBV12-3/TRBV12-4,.,TGTGCCAGCAGTTTCTGGACCGGGGAGCTGTTTTTT,CASSFWTGELFF
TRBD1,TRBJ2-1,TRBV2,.,TGTGCCGTCGACCTGGGGACAGGGGCCAACTCCTACAATGAGCAGTTCTTC,CAVDLGTGANSYNEQFF
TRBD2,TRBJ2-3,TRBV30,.,TGTGCCTGGAGCACGGGGGGGAGAGATACGCAGTATTTT,CAWSTGGRDTQYF
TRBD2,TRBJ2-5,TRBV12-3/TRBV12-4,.,TGTGCCAGCAGTCAATACTTTGGACTAGCGGCAACGGACTGGGAGACCCAGTACTTC,CASSQYFGLAATDWETQYF
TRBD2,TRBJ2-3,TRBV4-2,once,TGTGCCAGCAGCCAAGATCGAATAGGGTTTCCAGCGGGAGCGAAAGATACGCAGTATTTT,CASSQDRIGFPAGAKDTQYF
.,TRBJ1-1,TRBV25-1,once,TGTGCCAGCAGTGAATCATTGGCAGGTCGGCGGAGGAACACTGAAGCTTTCTTT,CASSESLAGRRRNTEAFF
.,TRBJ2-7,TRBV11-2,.,TGTGCCAGCAGCTTAGGCGCCAACGAGGGCTACGAGCAGTACTTC,CASSLGANEGYEQYF
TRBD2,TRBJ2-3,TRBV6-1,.,TGTGCCAGCAGTGGGCCTCGGGGGGGGGACCCAGATACGCAGTATTTT,CASSGPRGGDPDTQYF
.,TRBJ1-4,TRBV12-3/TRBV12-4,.,TGTGCCAGCACCCTGGGCTGGGGGGGTGAAAAACTGTTTTTT,CASTLGWGGEKLFF
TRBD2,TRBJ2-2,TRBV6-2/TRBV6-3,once,TGTGCCAGCAGTAATACCATTCCAACTAGCGGGTCCACCGGGGAGCTGTTTTTT,CASSNTIPTSGSTGELFF
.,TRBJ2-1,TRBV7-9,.,TGTGCCAGCAGCGTAACAAAAAGTGGCGGAAATGAGCAGTTCTTC,CASSVTKSGGNEQFF
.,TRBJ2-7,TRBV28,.,TGTGCCAGCAGTTTTGCCGGGAGCTCCTACGAGCAGTACTTC,CASSFAGSSYEQYF
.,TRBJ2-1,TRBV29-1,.,TGCAGCGTTGAAGGGACTTCCGGCGGGGATGAGCAGTTCTTC,CSVEGTSGGDEQFF
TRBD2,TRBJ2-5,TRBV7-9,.,TGTGCCAGCAGCACGGGACTACAAGAGACCCAGTACTTC,CASSTGLQETQYF
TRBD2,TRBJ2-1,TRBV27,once,TGTGCCAGCTCTATTACCGGACTAGCGGGCGCTGACGAGCAGTTCTTC,CASSITGLAGADEQFF
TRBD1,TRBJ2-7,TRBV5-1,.,TGCGCCAGCAGCTTGGGGACAGGAGAAGGAGGGCAGTACTTC,CASSLGTGEGGQYF
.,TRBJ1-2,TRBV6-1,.,TGTGCCAGCATCTCTATAGCCGGGACTGCGAATGGCTACACCTTC,CASISIAGTANGYTF
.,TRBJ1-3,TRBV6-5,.,TGTGCCAGCAGTTACTCTTCCTCTGGAAACACCATATATTTT,CASSYSSSGNTIYF
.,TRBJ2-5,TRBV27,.,TGTGCCAGCAGTTCCCAATTTACCTGGACAGAAGAGACCCAGTACTTC,CASSSQFTWTEETQYF
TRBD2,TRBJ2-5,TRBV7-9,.,TGTGCCAGCAGCTTTAGCGGGGGGGCTTTCCGCGAGACCCAGTACTTC,CASSFSGGAFRETQYF
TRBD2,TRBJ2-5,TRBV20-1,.,TGCAGTGCTAGTTACCACCCTGAGGCGGGAGTATGGGAGACCCAGTACTTC,CSASYHPEAGVWETQYF
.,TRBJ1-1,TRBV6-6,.,TGTGCCAGCACCGTGGGGAACACTGAAGCTTTCTTT,CASTVGNTEAFF
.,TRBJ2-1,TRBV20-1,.,TGCAGTGCCGGCCAGCGGCTGTACAATGAGCAGTTCTTC,CSAGQRLYNEQFF
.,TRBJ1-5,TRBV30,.,TGTGCCTGGAGTTGGTCCAGTAGCAATCAGCCCCAGCATTTT,CAWSWSSSNQPQHF
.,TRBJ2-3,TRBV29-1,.,TGCAGCGCAAGAGGCTCGGACACAGATACGCAGTATTTT,CSARGSDTDTQYF
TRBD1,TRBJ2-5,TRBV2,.,TGTGCCAGCAGCATACCGGGACAGGACTCAGACTTC,CASSIPGQDSDF
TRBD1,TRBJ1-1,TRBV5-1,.,TGCGCCAGCAGCCCATCCACAGGGGTTAACACTGAAGCTTTCTTT,CASSPSTGVNTEAFF
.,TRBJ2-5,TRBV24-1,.,TGTGCCACCAGTGATTTGGCAGGGGGGGAGACCCAGTACTTC,CATSDLAGGETQYF
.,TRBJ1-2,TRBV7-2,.,TGTGCCAGCAGCCCGGGGGACCGGATGAACTATGGCTACACCTTC,CASSPGDRMNYGYTF
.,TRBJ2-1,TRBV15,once,TGTGCCACCAGCAGACAGGACTCCTACAATGAGCAGTTCTTC,CATSRQDSYNEQFF
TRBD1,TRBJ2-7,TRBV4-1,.,TGCGCCAGCAGCCTAGGGACAGGGGTGGACGAGCAGTACTTC,CASSLGTGVDEQYF
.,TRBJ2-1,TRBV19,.,TGTGCCAGTAGTATAGTCCACCCACATGAGCAGTTCTTC,CASSIVHPHEQFF
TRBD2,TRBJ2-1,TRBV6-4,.,TGTGCCAGCAGTGACGTCCCAGCGGGGTACTCCTACAATGAGCAGTTCTTC,CASSDVPAGYSYNEQFF
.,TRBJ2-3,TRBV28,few,TGTGCCAGCAGCACTAAGCAGGGGAACCCCACAGATACGCAGTATTTT,CASSTKQGNPTDTQYF
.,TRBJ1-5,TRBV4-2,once,TGTGCCAGCAGCCAAGTGTGGGGGAAGGACGGGAATCAGCCCCAGCATTTT,CASSQVWGKDGNQPQHF
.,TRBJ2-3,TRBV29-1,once,TGCAGCGCCCCTGGGGCGCCGCCAGATACGCAGTATTTT,CSAPGAPPDTQYF
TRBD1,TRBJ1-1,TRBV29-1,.,TGCAGCGTGGGGGACAGGGGGAACACTGAAGCTTTCTTT,CSVGDRGNTEAFF
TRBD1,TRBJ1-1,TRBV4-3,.,TGCGCCAGCAGCCAAGAAAGGGGACAGACGACTGAAGCTTTCTTT,CASSQERGQTTEAFF
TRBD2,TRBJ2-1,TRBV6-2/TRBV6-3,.,TGTGCCAGCAATCTACTAGCGGGAGGGCGTGAGCAGTTCTTC,CASNLLAGGREQFF
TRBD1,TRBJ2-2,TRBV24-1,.,TGTGCCACCAGTGATGCAGGGGGCTCCGGGGAGCTGTTTTTT,CATSDAGGSGELFF
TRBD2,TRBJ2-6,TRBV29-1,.,TGCAGCGTTGGGGGAGCGGGGCTCTCTGGGGCCAACGTCCTGACTTTC,CSVGGAGLSGANVLTF
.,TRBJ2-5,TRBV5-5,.,TGTGCCAGCAGCGCATGGGACACTCAAGAGACCCAGTACTTC,CASSAWDTQETQYF
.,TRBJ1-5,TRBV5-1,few,TGCGCCAGCAGCTTGGTGTCCCGGGACACAGGGTCGGAGGTAAATCAGCCCCAGCATTTT,CASSLVSRDTGSEVNQPQHF
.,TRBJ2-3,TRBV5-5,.,TGTGCCAGCAGCTGGGTTGGGGTGGGAGAGGCCACAGATACGCAGTATTTT,CASSWVGVGEATDTQYF
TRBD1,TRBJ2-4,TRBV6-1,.,TGTGCCAGCAGTGAAGCCCGGACAGGTGCGCAAGAAAACATTCAGTACTTC,CASSEARTGAQENIQYF
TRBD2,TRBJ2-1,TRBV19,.,TGTGCCAGTAGTTGGGTACGGGGAGGGACCAATGAGCAGTTCTTC,CASSWVRGGTNEQFF